The clone carrying this TCR beta chain was seen a few times. What it binds is not known. This specimen belongs to a study of T-cell memory formation after mild COVID-19. Study-level findings and limits: Clones that contracted from day 15 to 85 were balanced CD4/CD8, while later expanders leaned CD4+.

The V gene lost 2 bases and the J gene lost 6 bases, with 15 bases spanning the gap. CDR1 LNHDA and CDR2 SQIVND come from the germline V gene (reference sequence). This CDR3 comprises 15 residues. TCRdb re-called the 5' RACE reads through MiXCR, storing one row per CDR3 protein. The data contain 290,000 or so distinct CDR3 sequences, 15% to 20% of them seen just once; the ten biggest clones take up roughly 20%. Sequencing was carried out using PBMCs or a T cell subset sorted from them (not recorded which). This chain uses TRBV19 with TRBJ2-3; a possible D gene is TRBD2 (5 bases). The receptor comes from a man between 18 and 35 years old who had mild COVID-19 (a few samples of this study predate the infection). Cell type and time point are not known. DNA of the CDR3: TGTGCCAGTAGTATAAGACATGCCACGGGGGATACGCAGTATTTT. This translates into CASSIRHATGDTQYF.